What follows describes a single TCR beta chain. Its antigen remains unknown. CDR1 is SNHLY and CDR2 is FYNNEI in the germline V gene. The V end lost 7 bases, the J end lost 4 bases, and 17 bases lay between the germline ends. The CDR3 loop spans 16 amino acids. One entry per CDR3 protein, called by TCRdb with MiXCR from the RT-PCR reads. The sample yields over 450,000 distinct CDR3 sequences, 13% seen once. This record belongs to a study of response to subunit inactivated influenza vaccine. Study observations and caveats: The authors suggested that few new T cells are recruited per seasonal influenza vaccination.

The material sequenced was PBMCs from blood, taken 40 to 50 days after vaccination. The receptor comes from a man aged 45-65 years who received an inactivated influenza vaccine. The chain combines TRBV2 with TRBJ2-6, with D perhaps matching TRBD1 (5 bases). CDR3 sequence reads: CASTSVRGHGANVLTF. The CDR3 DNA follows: TGTGCCAGCACCTCGGTTAGGGGTCACGGGGCCAACGTCCTGACTTTC.